This T cell receptor beta chain was documented in a study of blood T cell repertoires in COVID-19. Trimming cost V 4 bases and J 3 bases; bases outside gene matches: 7. This CDR3 contains 15 residues. Germline V lookup: CDR1 LGHDT, CDR2 YNNKEL (reference sequence). Profiling relied on immunoSEQ multiplex PCR, and the TCRdb table lists in-frame clones only, not all of them. The sample carries about 87,000 clones, around three quarters recorded once. Sequenced sample: peripheral blood. This chain joins TRBV3-1 (or the pseudogene TRBV3-2) and TRBJ2-7, with 9 positions matching TRBD1. This receptor was identified in a woman between 45 and 65 years old with acute or convalescent COVID-19. CDR3 in amino acids: CASSPRDRVGYEQYF. CDR3 DNA sequence: TGTGCCAGCAGCCCCCGGGACAGGGTGGGCTACGAGCAGTACTTC.